The 32 T cell receptor beta chains below were found in one sample sequenced in a study of T cell clones after liver transplantation. Only in-frame clones appear in the TCRdb table, and some are missing; sequencing was by immunoSEQ multiplex PCR. The table records some 61,000 clones, more than 70% of them present only once. Sequenced material: CD4+ T cells from blood, taken at the 22-month timepoint. All receptors derive from a human patient who received a liver transplant. Some T cells may have come from the graft donor.

This chain connects TRBV5-6 to TRBJ1-4; D is ambiguous. V dropped 0 bases and J dropped 2 bases, with 8 bases sitting between them. CDR3 size: 15 residues. CDR1 and CDR2 from the germline V gene are SGHDT and YYEEEE. In DNA, the CDR3 is TGTGCCAGCAGCTTGGTCGGCAGGACTAATGAAAAACTGTTTTTT. This translates into CASSLVGRTNEKLFF. Drawing the rest from reference TRBV5-6 and TRBJ1-4, the complete variable domain is DAGVTQSPTHLIKTRGQQVTLRCSPKSGHDTVSWYQQALGQGPQFIFQYYEEEERQRGNFPDRFSGHQFPNYSSELNVNALLLGDSALYLCASSLVGRTNEKLFFGSGTQLSVL.

This chain's CDR3 is CASSPPIRGRASTDTQYF. The CDR3 DNA sequence: TGTGCCAGCAGTCCCCCCATTAGGGGCAGGGCCTCCACAGATACGCAGTATTTT. The chain uses TRBV25-1 and TRBJ2-3; TRBD1 is a possible D gene (5 bases). Germline CDR1 MGHDK, CDR2 SYGVNS. The CDR3 contains 18 residues. Trimming took 5 bases from V and 2 from J, leaving 23 bases between them.

This rearrangement joins TRBV19 to TRBJ1-1; D is perhaps TRBD1 (6 bases). The V and J ends lost 6 bases and 10 bases respectively, with 18 bases between them. CDR3 length: 13 amino acids. Germline values: CDR1 LNHDA, CDR2 SQIVND (reference sequence). CDR3 DNA sequence: TGTGCCAGTAGGGCCCCAGGGGAGGGACGAGCTTTCTTT. Its protein is CASRAPGEGRAFF.

The chain employs TRBV25-1 and TRBJ1-2; 9 bases are a match to TRBD1. This CDR3 has 15 residues. V gave up 1 base and J gave up 5 bases; unmatched junction bases: 5. Germline values: CDR1 MGHDK, CDR2 SYGVNS. CDR3 sequence reads: CASSELSGQGYGYTF. Here the CDR3 DNA reads TGTGCCAGCAGTGAATTATCGGGACAGGGTTATGGCTACACCTTC.

The chain is built from TRBV6-5 and TRBJ1-4; TRBD1 might be the D (6 bases). CDR1 and CDR2 from the germline V gene are MNHEY and SVGAGI. The CDR3 extends over 16 amino acids. V was pared by 4 bases and J by 0 bases, with 12 bases between. The CDR3 spells CASSSEYRATNEKLFF. CDR3 in DNA: TGTGCCAGCAGTTCCGAGTACAGGGCAACTAATGAAAAACTGTTTTTT.

The rearrangement links TRBV5-4 to TRBJ1-4, with 9 bases that match TRBD1. The ends lost 3 bases at V and 8 bases at J; junction bases unmatched: 5. The germline gives CDR1 SGHNT, CDR2 YYREEE (reference sequence). CDR3 length equals 14 residues. CDR3 nucleotides: TGTGCCAGCAGCTCCCCGGGACAGGGCGAAAAACTGTTTTTT. It translates to CASSSPGQGEKLFF.

J is TRBJ2-1 and V is TRBV5-5, with TRBD2 matching 7 bases. Germline CDR1 SGHKS, CDR2 YYEKEE (reference sequence). The CDR3 has 17 amino acids. V was clipped by 4 bases and J by 2 bases; unmatched bases: 12. The CDR3 sequence: CASSPGGAGTTYNEQFF. The DNA for the CDR3 is TGTGCCAGCAGCCCCGGGGGTGCGGGGACTACCTACAATGAGCAGTTCTTC.

Judged by abundance, this clone is medium-sized. This chain links TRBV7-2 with TRBJ1-5; D is perhaps TRBD1 (5 bases). This CDR3 has 13 residues. CDR1 SGHTA and CDR2 FQGNSA come from the germline V gene. Trimming removed 4 bases from V and 6 bases from J, with 10 bases in between. The CDR3 reads CASSSQGGQPQHF. CDR3 DNA sequence: TGTGCCAGCAGCTCCCAGGGCGGTCAGCCCCAGCATTTT.

The chain joins TRBV28 to TRBJ1-3; possibly TRBD1 for D (5 bases). The V gene lost 5 bases and the J gene lost 4 bases, with 21 bases spanning the gap. Germline V CDR1 and CDR2: MDHEN, SYDVKM. This CDR3 comprises 17 residues. CDR3 coding DNA: TGTGCCAGCAGTCAGGGCCATAGCGTAGTGCGCGGAAACACCATATATTTT. It specifies CASSQGHSVVRGNTIYF.

This chain connects TRBV19 to TRBJ1-4, with D unclear. The CDR3 length is 14 residues. Germline values: CDR1 LNHDA, CDR2 SQIVND (reference sequence). Trimming pared 9 bases from V and 1 base from J, leaving 12 bases between. CDR3 nucleotides: TGTGCCAGCACCTTGGATCGAACTAATGAAAAACTGTTTTTT. It specifies CASTLDRTNEKLFF.

The rearrangement links TRBV10-3 to TRBJ2-7, with D uncertain. The V end was cut by 2 bases, the J end by 1 base, with 6 bases between. The germline gives CDR1 ENHRY, CDR2 SYGVKD. CDR3 length equals 13 residues. The CDR3, as DNA: TGTGCCATCAGTGAGAATCCATCCTACGAGCAGTACTTC. This gives the protein CAISENPSYEQYF.

With respect to this clone: A junction end diverges from the germline sequence, so it may reflect a read error. The CDR3 DNA reads as TGTGCTAGCAGCTCCCCCATAAAGCGGGGGGGCAGAGATACGCAGTATTTT. Translating gives CASSSPIKRGGRDTQYF. The chain has TRBV7-7 and TRBJ2-3; 10 bases match TRBD2. CDR1 is SSHAT, CDR2 FNYEAQ, per germline (reference sequence). The CDR3 is 17 residues long.

This chain joins TRBV6-5 and TRBJ1-3; the D gene is possibly TRBD1 (5 bases). The V gene lost 5 bases and the J gene lost 6 bases, with 11 bases spanning the gap. This CDR3 region has 13 residues. Germline CDR1 MNHEY, CDR2 SVGAGI. As DNA, the CDR3 is TGTGCCAGCAGTCCCACAGGTGTAAACACCATATATTTT. It is translated as CASSPTGVNTIYF.

The CDR3, as DNA: TGTGCTAGTGCCCCGGGTTCACGCACAGATACGCAGTATTTT. This codes for CASAPGSRTDTQYF. This chain joins TRBV12-5 and TRBJ2-3; D uncertain. CDR1 and CDR2 from the germline V gene are LGHNT and FRNRAP. V was shortened by 7 bases and J by 1 base, with 12 bases between the two germline ends. There are 14 residues in the CDR3.

This clone was seen more than once but under ten times. The V gene is TRBV25-1, the J gene TRBJ1-1; possible D gene TRBD1, 5 bases. Germline V gene data show CDR1 as MGHDK and CDR2 as SYGVNS. The length of the CDR3 is 15 residues. V was clipped by 3 bases and J by 5 bases, with 16 bases between them. CDR3 residues: CASSDNIRGETEAFF. The CDR3 DNA sequence: TGTGCCAGCAGTGATAATATCCGGGGGGAGACTGAAGCTTTCTTT.

The chain is built from TRBV5-1 and TRBJ2-3; D remains unclear. Germline V CDR1 and CDR2: SGHRS, YFSETQ. V gave up 0 bases and J gave up 6 bases, with 5 bases separating them. CDR3 length equals 12 residues. CDR3: CASSLAMDTQYF. The CDR3 DNA reads TGCGCCAGCAGCTTGGCCATGGATACGCAGTATTTT.

The rearrangement uses TRBV6-1 and TRBJ2-7; tentatively, D is TRBD1 (5 bases). This CDR3 is 16 amino acids long. Germline assignment: CDR1 MNHNS and CDR2 SASEGT. Trimming shortened V by 0 bases and J by 0 bases, and 12 bases separated the two germline ends. CDR3 DNA: TGTGCCAGCAGTGAAGCGACGACAGTCCCCTCCTACGAGCAGTACTTC. It codes for CASSEATTVPSYEQYF.

V gene TRBV6-5 combines with J gene TRBJ1-2, with D perhaps matching TRBD1 (6 bases). Trimming took 5 bases from V and 8 from J, leaving 15 bases between them. Germline lookup yields CDR1 MNHEY and CDR2 SVGAGI. The CDR3 contains 13 residues. As DNA, the CDR3 is TGTGCCAGCAGTCCCCAGGGGCTAGGGGGCTACACCTTC. Its translation: CASSPQGLGGYTF.

This chain links TRBV10-1 with TRBJ2-1, with D hard to call. V lost 6 bases and J lost 0, with 9 bases in between. The CDR3 loop spans 14 amino acids. Germline V CDR1 and CDR2: WNHNN, SYGVQD (reference sequence). CDR3 sequence reads: CASSFTSSYNEQFF. The CDR3 DNA sequence: TGCGCCAGCAGCTTTACGAGCTCCTACAATGAGCAGTTCTTC.

This clone was detected a few times. The V and J genes are TRBV30 and TRBJ1-1; tentatively, D is TRBD1 (5 bases). Germline lookup yields CDR1 GTSNPN and CDR2 SVGIG (reference sequence). Trimming cost V 5 bases and J 5 bases, with 15 bases left between them. The CDR3 contains 13 residues. The CDR3 reads CAWDVGALTEAFF. Here the CDR3 DNA reads TGTGCCTGGGACGTCGGGGCATTGACTGAAGCTTTCTTT.

The chain links TRBV19 to TRBJ2-7; 9 bases are shared with TRBD2. The trim removed 3 bases at V and 4 bases at J, leaving 10 bases unmatched. This CDR3 comprises 16 residues. The germline V gene encodes CDR1 LNHDA and CDR2 SQIVND (reference sequence). The CDR3 DNA reads TGTGCCAGTAGTATCTCCCTGCTAGCGGGGAGTTACGAGCAGTACTTC. This gives the protein CASSISLLAGSYEQYF. Based on the CDR3 plus reference TRBV19 and TRBJ2-7, the full variable domain is DGGITQSPKYLFRKEGQNVTLSCEQNLNHDAMYWYRQDPGQGLRLIYYSQIVNDFQKGDIAEGYSVSREKKESFPLTVTSAQKNPTAFYLCASSISLLAGSYEQYFGPGTRLTVT.

The CDR3 is CASSLPGQGMGNYGYTF. In nucleotides, the CDR3 is TGTGCCAGCAGTTTACCCGGACAGGGGATGGGGAACTATGGCTACACCTTC. The rearrangement joins TRBV28 to TRBJ1-2; 9 bases align to TRBD1. V shed 2 bases, J shed 2 bases, and the junction held 9 bases outside the gene matches. CDR3 size: 17 residues. Germline V CDR1 and CDR2: MDHEN, SYDVKM.

The chain joins TRBV5-4 to TRBJ2-1; D ambiguous. In germline, CDR1 is SGHNT, CDR2 YYREEE (reference sequence). This CDR3 region has 13 residues. V dropped 0 bases and J dropped 8 bases, with 9 bases sitting between them. Written as DNA, the CDR3 is TGTGCCAGCAGCTTGGAGTGGCGTGATGAGCAGTTCTTC. Encoded protein: CASSLEWRDEQFF.

This clone was found a few times. The chain is built from TRBV7-2 and TRBJ1-5; no firm D call. Trimming removed 5 bases at V and 4 bases at J, with 9 bases between. The CDR3 sequence is 13 residues long. Germline lookup yields CDR1 SGHTA and CDR2 FQGNSA. The CDR3 DNA reads TGTGCCAGCAGCGTAAATTTAAATCAGCCCCAGCATTTT. It codes for CASSVNLNQPQHF. Variable domain in full (rest from reference TRBV7-2 and TRBJ1-5): GAGVSQSPSNKVTEKGKDVELRCDPISGHTALYWYRQSLGQGLEFLIYFQGNSAPDKSGLPSDRFSAERTGGSVSTLTIQRTQQEDSAVYLCASSVNLNQPQHFGDGTRLSIL.

The chain combines TRBV19 with TRBJ2-3; D is undetermined. Trimming cost V 4 bases and J 4 bases, with 15 bases left between them. The CDR3 contains 15 residues. Germline CDR1 LNHDA, CDR2 SQIVND (reference sequence). In nucleotides, the CDR3 is TGTGCCAGTAGTACGTTTTCAGGTGGCCCAGATACGCAGTATTTT. The encoded protein is CASSTFSGGPDTQYF.

The CDR3 region is CASSQDQGGHNEQFF. In nucleotides, the CDR3 is TGTGCCAGCAGCCAAGATCAAGGCGGCCACAATGAGCAGTTCTTC. This chain links TRBV4-2 with TRBJ2-1; D remains ambiguous. This CDR3 is built from 15 residues. CDR1 LGHNA and CDR2 YNFKEQ come from the germline V gene. V was clipped by 0 bases and J by 5 bases, with 11 bases between them.

This rearrangement joins TRBV11-2 to TRBJ2-7, with a possible D match to TRBD2 (6 bases). In germline, CDR1 is SGHAT, CDR2 FQNNGV. The CDR3 has 12 residues. V lost 7 bases to trimming and J lost 2 bases, with 9 bases between them. The CDR3 loop reads CASKGRTYEQYF. The CDR3 DNA reads as TGTGCCAGCAAAGGGAGGACCTACGAGCAGTACTTC.

The V and J genes are TRBV28 and TRBJ1-1; D call uncertain. The CDR3 loop spans 15 amino acids. V dropped 3 bases and J dropped 5 bases, with 16 bases sitting between them. Germline CDR1 MDHEN, CDR2 SYDVKM. The chain's CDR3 is CASSFRDKLETEAFF. Written as DNA, the CDR3 is TGTGCCAGCAGTTTTAGAGACAAGCTGGAAACTGAAGCTTTCTTT.

This sequence joins TRBV6-5 and TRBJ1-2; TRBD1 matches at 9 bases. The CDR3 is made up of 14 amino acids. Germline values: CDR1 MNHEY, CDR2 SVGAGI. The V and J ends lost 5 bases and 7 bases, in that order; junction bases with no gene match: 8. The CDR3 spells CASSPGDRVLGYTF. Written as DNA, the CDR3 is TGTGCCAGCAGTCCCGGGGACAGGGTCCTTGGCTACACCTTC.

V gene TRBV11-2 combines with J gene TRBJ2-4, with a tentative D call TRBD2 (6 bases). The CDR3 has 15 amino acids. Trimming stripped 3 bases from V and 9 bases from J, with 18 bases between. Per germline, CDR1 SGHAT and CDR2 FQNNGV. The CDR3 loop reads CASSFGGIGGVIQYF. For the CDR3, the DNA is TGTGCCAGCAGCTTCGGAGGGATCGGTGGGGTCATTCAGTACTTC.

This chain connects TRBV19 to TRBJ1-5; 11 bases are a match to TRBD1. Germline V gene lookup returns CDR1 LNHDA and CDR2 SQIVND (reference sequence). V lost 6 bases to trimming and J lost 5 bases; unmatched junction nucleotides: 6. CDR3 size: 15 residues. CDR3 sequence (DNA): TGTGCCAGTAGCGACAGGACAGGGGGCGATCAGCCCCAGCATTTT. Translated, it gives CASSDRTGGDQPQHF.

The chain recombines TRBV7-9 with TRBJ2-7; perhaps TRBD1 as D (5 bases). The V and J ends lost 1 base and 5 bases respectively, with 12 bases between them. Germline V gene sequence: CDR1 SEHNR, CDR2 FQNEAQ (reference sequence). The CDR3 totals 14 residues. In DNA, the CDR3 is TGTGCCAGCAGCTTAGGCATAGGGGAAAACGAGCAGTACTTC. Encoded protein: CASSLGIGENEQYF.